This entry describes one TCR beta chain. The sample belongs to a study of early T cells in non-severe SARS-CoV-2 infection. The CDR3 runs 18 residues. The germline V and J ends were trimmed by 3 bases and 1 base, with 19 bases remaining between them. From germline, CDR1 is ENHRY and CDR2 SYGVKD. Each cDNA molecule carried a unique molecular identifier. TCRdb itself ran the 5' RACE reads through MiXCR, one entry per CDR3 protein. In the table there are tens of thousands of distinct CDR3 sequences, 10% of which are singletons. The sequence derives from an adult who was a healthcare worker with PCR-confirmed SARS-CoV-2 infection or an uninfected control (not recorded which). Material: whole blood. The chain uses TRBV10-3 and TRBJ2-1; D might be TRBD2 (6 bases). CDR3 sequence (DNA): TGTGCCATCAGTGACGGGACGGGTAGCGGTCTTTCCTACAATGAGCAGTTCTTC. As protein: CAISDGTGSGLSYNEQFF.